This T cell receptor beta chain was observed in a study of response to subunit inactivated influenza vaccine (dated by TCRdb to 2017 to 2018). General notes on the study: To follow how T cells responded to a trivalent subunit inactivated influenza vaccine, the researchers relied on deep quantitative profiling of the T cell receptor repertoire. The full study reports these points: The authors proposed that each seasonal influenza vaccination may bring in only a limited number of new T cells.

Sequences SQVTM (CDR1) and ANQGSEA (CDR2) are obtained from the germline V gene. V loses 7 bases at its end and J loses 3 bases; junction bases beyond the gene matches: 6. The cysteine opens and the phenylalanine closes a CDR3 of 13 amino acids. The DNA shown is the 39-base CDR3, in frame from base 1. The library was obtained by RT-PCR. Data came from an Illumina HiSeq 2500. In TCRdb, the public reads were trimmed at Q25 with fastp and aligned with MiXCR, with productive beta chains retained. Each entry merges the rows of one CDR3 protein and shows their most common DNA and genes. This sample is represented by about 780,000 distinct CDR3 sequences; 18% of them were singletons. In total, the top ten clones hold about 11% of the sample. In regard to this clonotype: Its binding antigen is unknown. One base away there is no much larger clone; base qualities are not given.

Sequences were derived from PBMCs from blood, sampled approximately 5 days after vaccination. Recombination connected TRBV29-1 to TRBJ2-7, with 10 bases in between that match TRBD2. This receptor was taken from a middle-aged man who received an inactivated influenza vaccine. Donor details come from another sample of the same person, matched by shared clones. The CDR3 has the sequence CSGRSSGSYEQYF. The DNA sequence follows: TGCAGCGGAAGATCTAGCGGGAGCTACGAGCAGTACTTC.